This record concerns one T cell receptor beta chain sequence. This record belongs to a study of blood T cell repertoires in COVID-19. Study at large: Spain, Italy and the United States supplied samples that represented acute and convalescent COVID-19. Sample material is recorded as cDNA or gDNA derived from T cells, B-cell-depleted T cells, or PBMCs.

Per the original methods: Amplification of reference gene primers was used by the study to estimate nucleated cell counts. Measured with immunoSEQ multiplex PCR; TCRdb has only the in-frame clones, and not every one. V, J and clone size reflect that table, while D and trimming were determined from the DNA. The sample has about 68,000 clones; 65% to 90% are singletons. This TCR derives from a man older than 75 with acute or convalescent COVID-19. What was sequenced was peripheral blood.

This chain's CDR3 is CASSLNGLSYNEQFF. CDR3 sequence (DNA): TGTGCCAGCAGCCTCAACGGTCTAAGTTACAATGAGCAGTTCTTC. This rearrangement joins TRBV11-2 to TRBJ2-1; no firm D call. Per the germline V gene, CDR1 is SGHAT and CDR2 is FQNNGV. V lost 5 bases, J lost 4 bases, and 15 bases lay in between. The CDR3 extends over 15 amino acids.